One sample yielded the 11 T cell receptor beta chains listed below, sequenced in a study of T cell responses to AZD1222 COVID-19 vaccine. TCRdb keeps only in-frame clones here, not all; method: immunoSEQ multiplex PCR. The profile covers roughly 120,000 clones, with 87% appearing a single time and approximately 4.7% taken by the ten largest. Sequencing was performed on peripheral blood, taken on day 0 of AZD1222 vaccination. Source of these receptors: an adult in good health.

In its sample, this clone was seen once. The CDR3 sequence is CASRRVFGGTDTQYF. DNA for the CDR3: TGTGCCAGTAGGCGGGTCTTCGGGGGTACAGATACGCAGTATTTT. The V call is TRBV19, the J call TRBJ2-3, with a weak D call TRBD2 (6 bases). The V gene lost 6 bases and the J gene lost 3 bases, with 16 bases spanning the gap. There are 15 residues in the CDR3. CDR1 is LNHDA, CDR2 SQIVND, per germline (reference sequence).

The CDR3 DNA reads as TGTGCCAGCAGGGACAGCCTTGGCTACACCTTC. Protein: CASRDSLGYTF. The chain combines TRBV6-5 with TRBJ1-2, with D perhaps TRBD1 (6 bases). Trimming stripped 6 bases from V and 7 bases from J, with 9 bases between. The CDR3 is made up of 11 amino acids. Germline V lookup: CDR1 MNHEY, CDR2 SVGAGI.

This chain uses TRBV28 with TRBJ2-5; no firm D call. Trimming cost V 5 bases and J 1 base, with 11 bases left between them. This CDR3 contains 14 residues. The V gene's germline CDR1 is MDHEN and CDR2 SYDVKM. DNA for the CDR3: TGTGCCAGCAGTCCGGCGCTAGGCCAAGAGACCCAGTACTTC. Protein sequence: CASSPALGQETQYF.

The rearrangement links TRBV5-4 to TRBJ1-4; 7 bases fit TRBD1. With V trimmed by 3 bases and J by 8 bases, 7 bases remained unmatched. CDR1 is SGHNT and CDR2 is YYREEE in the germline V gene (reference sequence). The CDR3 runs to 14 residues. In DNA form, the CDR3 reads TGTGCCAGCAGCTCAGACAGGGTGAACGAAAAACTGTTTTTT. It yields the protein CASSSDRVNEKLFF.

DNA for the CDR3: TGTGCCAGCAGCCAAGATGAGCTACAGGGGGGAAACACTGAAGCTTTCTTT. The encoded protein is CASSQDELQGGNTEAFF. V is TRBV4-2 and J is TRBJ1-1, with TRBD1 matching 8 bases. Per the germline V gene, CDR1 is LGHNA and CDR2 is YNFKEQ. CDR3 length: 17 residues. Trimming removed 0 bases from V and 2 bases from J; junction bases left unmatched: 8.

This rearrangement joins TRBV11-2 to TRBJ2-3; TRBD1 matches at 11 bases. This CDR3 is 16 amino acids long. The germline V gene has CDR1 SGHAT and CDR2 FQNNGV. V lost 5 bases and J lost 4; bases outside the gene matches: 8. The CDR3 DNA sequence: TGTGCCAGCAGCCACTGGGACAGGGGGTTGGCAGATACGCAGTATTTT. Protein sequence: CASSHWDRGLADTQYF.

About this clone: Distinct nucleotide sequences in the sample also encode this CDR3. The chain uses TRBV19 and TRBJ2-1; possibly TRBD2 for D (6 bases). The CDR3 is 14 amino acids. V gave up 7 bases and J gave up 1 base, with 11 bases separating them. Germline-derived CDR1 and CDR2 are LNHDA and SQIVND (reference sequence). CDR3 sequence: CASTRDSSYNEQFF. The CDR3 nucleotides are TGTGCCAGTACCAGGGACTCGTCCTACAATGAGCAGTTCTTC.

J is TRBJ2-7 and V is TRBV27, with TRBD1 matching over 8 bases. The CDR3 is 15 residues long. The germline V gene has CDR1 MNHEY and CDR2 SMNVEV (reference sequence). The junction had 8 bases not matched to a gene; V was cut back by 5 bases and J by 2 bases. The CDR3 reads CASSEAGTGTYEQYF. CDR3 DNA sequence: TGTGCCAGCAGTGAAGCCGGGACAGGAACCTACGAGCAGTACTTC.

This sequence joins TRBV15 and TRBJ2-1; D remains unclear. This CDR3 has 15 residues. V was shortened by 0 bases and J by 2 bases, with 8 bases between the two germline ends. The germline V gene has CDR1 LNHNV and CDR2 YYDKDF (reference sequence). The CDR3: CATSRDGQAYNEQFF. CDR3 sequence (DNA): TGTGCCACCAGCAGAGATGGGCAAGCCTACAATGAGCAGTTCTTC.

V and J are TRBV19 and TRBJ2-1; 9 bases are shared with TRBD2. Germline V CDR1 and CDR2: LNHDA, SQIVND (reference sequence). V dropped 8 bases and J dropped 10; count of bases not matched to a gene: 9. The length of the CDR3 is 13 residues. The CDR3 loop is CASWQTSGGEQFF. For the CDR3, the DNA is TGTGCCAGTTGGCAGACTAGCGGAGGGGAGCAGTTCTTC.

The chain links TRBV10-3 to TRBJ2-3, with D tentatively TRBD2 (6 bases). The CDR3 totals 15 residues. Trimming cost V 2 bases and J 5 bases, with 14 bases left between them. The germline V gene has CDR1 ENHRY and CDR2 SYGVKD. CDR3 residues: CAISEGGILLDTQYF. DNA for the CDR3: TGTGCCATCAGTGAGGGCGGGATCTTGCTAGATACGCAGTATTTT.